A single sample is the source of the 28 T cell receptor beta chains below, sequenced in a study of CD8+ T cells in alopecia areata. Those with alopecia areata gave lesional scalp punch biopsies and peripheral blood. Extracted RNA was reverse transcribed, and the resulting cDNA served as sequencing template. TCRdb's copy holds only in-frame clones and misses some; the assay was immunoSEQ multiplex PCR. The table shows some 7,200 clones, with just over 65% occurring only once. The sample here was skin, taken at week 0. All receptors derive from a human donor with alopecia areata.

V and J are TRBV19 and TRBJ2-3, with D maybe TRBD1 (6 bases). The V end was cut by 5 bases, the J end by 2 bases, with 11 bases between. CDR3 length: 14 amino acids. Germline values: CDR1 LNHDA, CDR2 SQIVND (reference sequence). The chain's CDR3 is CASSPQGFTDTQYF. For the CDR3, the DNA is TGTGCCAGTAGTCCTCAGGGGTTCACAGATACGCAGTATTTT.

This clone was detected only a few times. J is TRBJ1-5 and V is TRBV23-1; D gene ambiguous. TRBV23-1 is identified as an open reading frame with a role that is uncertain. V gave up 7 bases and J gave up 7 bases, with 14 bases separating them. The CDR3 runs 13 residues. The CDR3 region has the DNA TGCGCCAGCACTCTACCTGGCGGGCAGCCCCAGCATTTT. This sequence encodes CASTLPGGQPQHF.

This clone was counted a single time. Additional DNA sequences in this sample encode the identical CDR3. J is TRBJ1-5 and V is TRBV7-9, with D hard to call. The CDR3 is made up of 13 amino acids. V gave up 3 bases and J gave up 5 bases, with 8 bases separating them. Germline CDR1 reads SEHNR; CDR2 reads FQNEAQ (reference sequence). The CDR3, as DNA: TGTGCCAGCAGCTTCAACCGCGATCAGCCCCAGCATTTT. Translating it yields CASSFNRDQPQHF.

The rearrangement links TRBV7-9 to TRBJ1-2; D is perhaps TRBD1 (6 bases). The CDR3 runs to 13 residues. Germline CDR1 SEHNR, CDR2 FQNEAQ (reference sequence). Trimming removed 1 base from V and 5 bases from J, with 8 bases in between. The CDR3 DNA follows: TGTGCCAGCAGCTTAGGGACAGATTATGGCTACACCTTC. Protein: CASSLGTDYGYTF. Looking up the rest from reference TRBV7-9 and TRBJ1-2 gives the full variable domain: DTGVSQNPRHKITKRGQNVTFRCDPISEHNRLYWYRQTLGQGPEFLTYFQNEAQLEKSRLLSDRFSAERPKGSFSTLEIQRTEQGDSAMYLCASSLGTDYGYTFGSGTRLTVV.

This clone qualifies as large. The V call is TRBV19, the J call TRBJ1-6; perhaps TRBD1 as D (5 bases). This CDR3 comprises 16 residues. Germline CDR1 is LNHDA and CDR2 is SQIVND (reference sequence). Trimming removed 7 bases from V and 6 bases from J, with 19 bases in between. In DNA form, the CDR3 reads TGTGCCAGTAAAGACCCCGGGACGGATCTTAATTCACCCCTCCACTTT. Translation: CASKDPGTDLNSPLHF.

The V gene is TRBV7-8, the J gene TRBJ1-2; 10 bases are shared with TRBD1. The V and J ends lost 0 bases and 4 bases, in that order; junction bases with no gene match: 2. The germline CDR1 and CDR2 sequences are SGHVS and FQNEAQ. The CDR3 extends over 15 amino acids. CDR3 nucleotides: TGTGCCAGCAGCTTAGCGTGGACAGGGGGCTATGGCTACACCTTC. It encodes CASSLAWTGGYGYTF.

The chain combines TRBV11-2 with TRBJ2-5; possible D gene TRBD1, 5 bases. In germline, CDR1 is SGHAT, CDR2 FQNNGV. CDR3 length equals 16 residues. Trimming left V 2 bases short and J 0 bases short, with 13 bases between. The CDR3 bases are TGTGCCAGCAGCTTATTGTACGACAGAAACCAAGAGACCCAGTACTTC. Translated, it gives CASSLLYDRNQETQYF.

The rearrangement uses TRBV19 and TRBJ2-2; D gene unclear. V was clipped by 5 bases and J by 1 base, with 8 bases between them. The CDR3 consists of 14 residues. CDR1 is LNHDA, CDR2 SQIVND, per germline (reference sequence). The CDR3: CASSLQLNTGELFF. The DNA for the CDR3 is TGTGCCAGTAGTTTGCAGCTGAACACCGGGGAGCTGTTTTTT.

V and J are TRBV5-4 and TRBJ1-2; D might be TRBD1 (5 bases). The CDR3 loop spans 14 amino acids. Trimming removed 4 bases at V and 4 bases at J, with 14 bases between. The germline V gene has CDR1 SGHNT and CDR2 YYREEE (reference sequence). The CDR3 DNA follows: TGTGCCAGCAGCCACCCGGGGACTAGCTATGGCTACACCTTC. Its protein product is CASSHPGTSYGYTF.

V is TRBV7-2 and J is TRBJ1-5, with D possibly matching TRBD1 (6 bases). Germline V CDR1 and CDR2: SGHTA, FQGNSA. V dropped 1 base and J dropped 5 bases, with 12 bases sitting between them. The CDR3 loop spans 15 amino acids. CDR3 nucleotide sequence: TGTGCCAGCAGCTTAGACGGGGGCAAGGATCAGCCCCAGCATTTT. Its translation: CASSLDGGKDQPQHF.

V usage is TRBV6-5 and J usage is TRBJ1-5, with D possibly being TRBD1 (5 bases). Germline values: CDR1 MNHEY, CDR2 SVGAGI. This CDR3 contains 15 residues. Trimming stripped 0 bases from V and 7 bases from J, with 13 bases between. CDR3 in amino acids: CASSYSRRVEQPQHF. The CDR3 DNA follows: TGTGCCAGCAGTTACTCGCGCAGGGTGGAACAGCCCCAGCATTTT.

The chain couples TRBV5-6 to TRBJ2-2, with 7 nucleotides matching TRBD1. Germline V gene data show CDR1 as SGHDT and CDR2 as YYEEEE. The CDR3 is 16 residues long. With V trimmed by 3 bases and J by 1 base, 6 bases remained unmatched. The CDR3 loop is CASSWVDRRNTGELFF. The DNA for the CDR3 is TGTGCCAGCAGCTGGGTGGACAGGCGGAACACCGGGGAGCTGTTTTTT.

This clone occurred a few times. This sequence joins TRBV5-5 and TRBJ2-1; 14 bases match TRBD2. With 4 bases clipped from V and 9 bases from J, the junction kept 3 bases outside the gene matches. The CDR3 is 14 residues long. Germline V CDR1 and CDR2: SGHKS, YYEKEE (reference sequence). The CDR3 bases are TGTGCCAGCAGCATCGGACTAGCGGGGGGTGAGCAGTTCTTC. This sequence encodes CASSIGLAGGEQFF.

The chain combines TRBV7-6 with TRBJ2-1; TRBD2 agrees at 11 bases. The germline V gene encodes CDR1 SGHVS and CDR2 FNYEAQ. Trimming cost V 0 bases and J 7 bases; bases outside gene matches: 5. CDR3 length: 16 amino acids. CDR3 sequence (DNA): TGTGCCAGCAGCTTAGCGAGTCTAGCGGGGGGAAATGAGCAGTTCTTC. It codes for CASSLASLAGGNEQFF.

V is TRBV2 and J is TRBJ1-5; D not resolved. The CDR3 runs to 14 residues. The V gene's germline CDR1 is SNHLY and CDR2 FYNNEI. V dropped 6 bases and J dropped 0 bases, with 9 bases sitting between them. The CDR3 region is CASRPGLSNQPQHF. The CDR3 nucleotides are TGTGCCAGCAGGCCCGGACTTAGCAATCAGCCCCAGCATTTT.

This chain joins TRBV11-1 and TRBJ2-1; a weak D match, TRBD2 (5 bases). Germline-derived CDR1 and CDR2 are SGHAT and FQDESV (reference sequence). V lost 3 bases, J lost 6 bases, and 12 bases lay in between. This CDR3 region has 14 residues. Written as DNA, the CDR3 is TGTGCCAGCAGCTTCTTCCCTAGCCTCAATGAGCAGTTCTTC. Translating it yields CASSFFPSLNEQFF. The complete variable domain, with remaining parts taken from reference TRBV11-1 and TRBJ2-1, reads EAEVAQSPRYKITEKSQAVAFWCDPISGHATLYWYRQILGQGPELLVQFQDESVVDDSQLPKDRFSAERLKGVDSTLKIQPAELGDSAMYLCASSFFPSLNEQFFGPGTRLTVL.

This clone was recorded a few times. The CDR3 sequence: CASSRGQRMNTEAFF. CDR3 DNA sequence: TGTGCCAGCAGCCGCGGACAGCGAATGAACACTGAAGCTTTCTTT. The chain recombines TRBV7-8 with TRBJ1-1, with D perhaps TRBD1 (6 bases). This CDR3 is 15 amino acids long. Between the trimmed V and J ends, which lost 5 bases and 0 bases, there was a span of 13 bases. The germline CDR1 and CDR2 sequences are SGHVS and FQNEAQ.

The rearrangement links TRBV5-5 to TRBJ1-5; 8 bases map to TRBD1. Germline V gene lookup returns CDR1 SGHKS and CDR2 YYEKEE (reference sequence). J gave up 6 bases and V 5 bases, and 7 bases lay outside the gene matches. This CDR3 spans 14 amino acids. The CDR3 DNA is TGTGCCAGCAGTTTCCGACAGGGGACTCAGCCCCAGCATTTT. Its protein is CASSFRQGTQPQHF. The full variable domain, completed using reference TRBV5-5 and TRBJ1-5, is DAGVTQSPTHLIKTRGQQVTLRCSPISGHKSVSWYQQVLGQGPQFIFQYYEKEERGRGNFPDRFSARQFPNYSSELNVNALLLGDSALYLCASSFRQGTQPQHFGDGTRLSIL.

The V and J genes are TRBV6-5 and TRBJ1-1; TRBD1 agrees at 7 bases. Germline V gene data show CDR1 as MNHEY and CDR2 as SVGAGI. This CDR3 is 13 amino acids long. V gave up 2 bases and J gave up 6 bases; unmatched junction bases: 3. The CDR3 loop is CASSYTGAAEAFF. As DNA, the CDR3 is TGTGCCAGCAGTTACACAGGGGCGGCTGAAGCTTTCTTT.

This clone has just a few counts. V is TRBV7-2 and J is TRBJ2-1; D is possibly TRBD1 (5 bases). Trimming stripped 5 bases from V and 6 bases from J, with 14 bases between. CDR1 and CDR2 from the germline V gene are SGHTA and FQGNSA. The CDR3 runs 14 residues. The CDR3 DNA follows: TGTGCCAGCAGCCCTCGACAGCCGATCAATGAGCAGTTCTTC. This translates into CASSPRQPINEQFF. Supplemented by reference TRBV7-2 and TRBJ2-1, the full variable domain reads GAGVSQSPSNKVTEKGKDVELRCDPISGHTALYWYRQSLGQGLEFLIYFQGNSAPDKSGLPSDRFSAERTGGSVSTLTIQRTQQEDSAVYLCASSPRQPINEQFFGPGTRLTVL.

The CDR3 sequence is CASAASGGSIQETQYF. In DNA form, the CDR3 reads TGCGCCAGCGCGGCTAGCGGGGGGTCTATCCAAGAGACCCAGTACTTC. The chain joins TRBV4-1 to TRBJ2-5, with 11 bases identical to TRBD2. From germline, CDR1 is MGHRA and CDR2 YSYEKL. The trim removed 8 bases at V and 1 base at J, leaving 9 bases unmatched. The length of the CDR3 is 16 residues.

The chain is built from TRBV4-3 and TRBJ2-1; 10 bases map to TRBD2. The germline V gene has CDR1 LGHNA and CDR2 YSLEER. Trimming took 0 bases from V and 7 from J; bases not matched to a gene: 9. This CDR3 has 17 residues. CDR3 nucleotide sequence: TGCGCCAGCAGCCAAGATTTCGGGAATAGCGGGGGGAATGAGCAGTTCTTC. Translated: CASSQDFGNSGGNEQFF.

This rearrangement joins TRBV6-1 to TRBJ2-1; 12 bases fit TRBD2. The CDR3 contains 14 residues. V lost 7 bases and J lost 4; bases outside the gene matches: 2. Germline CDR1 is MNHNS and CDR2 is SASEGT. In DNA, the CDR3 is TGTGCCAGCACTCTAGCGGGGGGGTACAATGAGCAGTTCTTC. Amino acid sequence: CASTLAGGYNEQFF.

The V call is TRBV6-5, the J call TRBJ2-5, with D possibly matching TRBD1 (6 bases). Trimming removed 6 bases from V and 2 bases from J, with 13 bases in between. This CDR3 spans 14 amino acids. The germline CDR1 and CDR2 sequences are MNHEY and SVGAGI. This CDR3 reads CASSSLTGQETQYF. The CDR3 DNA follows: TGTGCCAGCAGCTCTTTGACAGGACAAGAGACCCAGTACTTC.

The chain combines TRBV5-4 with TRBJ1-1, with 9 bases fitting TRBD1. The CDR3 covers 15 residues. The ends lost 0 bases at V and 1 base at J; junction bases unmatched: 1. Germline loops: CDR1 SGHNT, CDR2 YYREEE (reference sequence). The CDR3, as DNA: TGTGCCAGCAGCTTGGGACAGGGGGGGAACACTGAAGCTTTCTTT. Its protein is CASSLGQGGNTEAFF.

This chain joins TRBV6-6 and TRBJ2-1; the match to TRBD1 covers 9 bases. Germline V gives CDR1 MNHNY, CDR2 SVGAGI (reference sequence). This CDR3 spans 15 amino acids. The V gene end was trimmed by 6 bases and the J gene end by 9 bases; junction bases not matched to a gene: 12. The CDR3 is CASRNGGTGSSEQFF. Written as DNA, the CDR3 is TGTGCCAGCAGAAACGGGGGGACAGGGTCCAGTGAGCAGTTCTTC.

This clone is medium-sized in the sample. The rearrangement links TRBV9 to TRBJ2-5, with TRBD2 matching over 10 bases. Trimming at V came to 0 bases and at J to 5 bases, leaving 4 bases not matched to a gene. CDR3 length: 15 residues. In germline, CDR1 is SGDLS, CDR2 YYNGEE. The CDR3 nucleotides read TGTGCCAGCAGCGTAGGGCTAGCGGGGGATGAGACCCAGTACTTC. Protein: CASSVGLAGDETQYF.

This clone was observed a few times. The V gene is TRBV30, the J gene TRBJ2-5, with 9 bases identical to TRBD2. The CDR3 consists of 12 residues. With 0 bases clipped from V and 13 bases from J, the junction kept 6 bases outside the gene matches. Germline V lookup: CDR1 GTSNPN, CDR2 SVGIG (reference sequence). Here the CDR3 reads CAWSVRLAGPYF. The CDR3 region has the DNA TGTGCCTGGAGTGTACGGCTAGCGGGGCCGTACTTC.